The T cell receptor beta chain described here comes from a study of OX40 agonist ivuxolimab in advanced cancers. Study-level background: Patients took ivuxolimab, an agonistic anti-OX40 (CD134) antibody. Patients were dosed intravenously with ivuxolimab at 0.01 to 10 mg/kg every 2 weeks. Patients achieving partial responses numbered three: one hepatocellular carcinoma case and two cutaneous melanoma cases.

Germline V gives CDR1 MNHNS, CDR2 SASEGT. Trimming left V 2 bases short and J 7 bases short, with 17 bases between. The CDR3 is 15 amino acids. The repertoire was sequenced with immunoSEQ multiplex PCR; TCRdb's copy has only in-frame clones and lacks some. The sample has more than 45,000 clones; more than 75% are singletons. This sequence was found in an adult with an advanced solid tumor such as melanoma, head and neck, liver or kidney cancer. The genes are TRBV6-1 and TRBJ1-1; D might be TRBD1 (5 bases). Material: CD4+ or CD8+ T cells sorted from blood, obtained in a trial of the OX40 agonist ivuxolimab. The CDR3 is CASSEIGRDRDEAFF. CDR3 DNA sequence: TGTGCCAGCAGTGAAATTGGGCGGGACCGAGATGAAGCTTTCTTT.